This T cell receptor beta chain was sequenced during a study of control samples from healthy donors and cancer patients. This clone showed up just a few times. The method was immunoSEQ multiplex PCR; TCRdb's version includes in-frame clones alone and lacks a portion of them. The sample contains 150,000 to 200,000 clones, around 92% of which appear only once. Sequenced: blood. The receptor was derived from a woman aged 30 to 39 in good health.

The CDR3 DNA reads as TGCGCCAGCAGCCAAGATCGGGACAGGCAGAATTCACCCCTCCACTTT. As protein: CASSQDRDRQNSPLHF. The rearrangement joins TRBV4-1 to TRBJ1-6; 8 bases are shared with TRBD1. V lost 0 bases to trimming and J lost 7 bases; unmatched junction nucleotides: 5. The CDR3 is 16 amino acids. Germline V gene data show CDR1 as MGHRA and CDR2 as YSYEKL.